A selection of T cell receptor beta chains follows, all from one sample in a study of cytomegalovirus exposure and HLA in healthy donors. Method: immunoSEQ multiplex PCR; TCRdb's copy keeps in-frame clones and lacks some. The repertoire holds about 190,000 clones, with about four fifths as singletons. Sequenced input: PBMCs. The receptor set was obtained from a woman aged 25 to 45 in good health and CMV-seropositive. Both conserved end residues are part of each CDR3. A D gene is named only where the DNA matches it firmly. The listing skips clone size in some rows; elsewhere it reads once, few, many or a size class.

clone_size	j_call	v_call	d_call	cdr3_aa	cdr3_nt
.	TRBJ1-5	TRBV9	.	CARKRLNQPQHF	TGTGCCAGGAAGCGGCTCAATCAGCCCCAGCATTTT
.	TRBJ2-7	TRBV6-6	.	CASSYLEISYEQYF	TGTGCCAGCAGTTATCTCGAGATCTCCTACGAGCAGTACTTC
.	TRBJ2-7	TRBV9	TRBD1	CASSVDTGAGYEQYF	TGTGCCAGCAGCGTAGATACAGGGGCGGGCTACGAGCAGTACTTC
.	TRBJ1-1	TRBV10-3	TRBD1	CAISERTGEPYTEAFF	TGTGCCATCAGTGAGAGGACAGGGGAGCCGTACACTGAAGCTTTCTTT
.	TRBJ2-5	TRBV7-8	TRBD2	CASSPAGEETQYF	TGTGCCAGCAGCCCAGCGGGGGAAGAGACCCAGTACTTC
once	TRBJ2-2	TRBV11-3	TRBD2	CASSLGPSGPANTGELFF	TGTGCCAGCAGCTTAGGGCCTAGCGGACCCGCGAACACCGGGGAGCTGTTTTTT
.	TRBJ1-4	TRBV11-2	.	CASSFFTTNEKLFF	TGTGCCAGCAGCTTTTTTACAACTAATGAAAAACTGTTTTTT
once	TRBJ2-7	TRBV5-1	.	CASSSIQGGSYEQYF	TGCGCCAGCAGCTCCATCCAGGGGGGCTCCTACGAGCAGTACTTC
.	TRBJ2-1	TRBV28	.	CASSSPSRSSYNEQFF	TGTGCCAGCAGTTCACCTAGCAGGAGCTCCTACAATGAGCAGTTCTTC
.	TRBJ1-3	TRBV4-1	TRBD1	CASSRTLFGTVSGNTIYF	TGCGCCAGCAGCCGTACTCTTTTCGGGACAGTTTCTGGAAACACCATATATTTT
.	TRBJ2-7	TRBV7-9	TRBD1	CASSLDPRTGAYEQYF	TGTGCCAGCAGCTTAGATCCCAGGACAGGGGCCTACGAGCAGTACTTC
.	TRBJ2-5	TRBV7-6	TRBD2	CASSPIAGNGETQYF	TGTGCCAGCAGCCCTATAGCGGGAAACGGGGAGACCCAGTACTTC
.	TRBJ2-5	TRBV19	TRBD1	CASSIGRGKETQYF	TGTGCCAGTAGTATAGGCAGGGGGAAAGAGACCCAGTACTTC
once	TRBJ2-7	TRBV4-2	TRBD1	CASSQIPGTGGSQYF	TGTGCCAGCAGCCAAATTCCCGGGACAGGGGGGTCCCAGTACTTC
.	TRBJ2-6	TRBV7-2	.	CASSLTSGGANVLTF	TGTGCCAGCAGCTTAACAAGCGGTGGGGCCAACGTCCTGACTTTC
.	TRBJ1-1	TRBV6-5	.	CASSYRLNTEAFF	TGTGCCAGCAGTTACCGTTTGAACACTGAAGCTTTCTTT
few	TRBJ2-2	TRBV5-1	.	CASSLYQGAGELFF	TGCGCCAGCAGCTTGTATCAAGGGGCCGGGGAGCTGTTTTTT
.	TRBJ1-2	TRBV7-2	TRBD1	CASSLTKGAHGYTF	TGTGCCAGCAGCTTAACCAAGGGGGCCCATGGCTACACCTTC